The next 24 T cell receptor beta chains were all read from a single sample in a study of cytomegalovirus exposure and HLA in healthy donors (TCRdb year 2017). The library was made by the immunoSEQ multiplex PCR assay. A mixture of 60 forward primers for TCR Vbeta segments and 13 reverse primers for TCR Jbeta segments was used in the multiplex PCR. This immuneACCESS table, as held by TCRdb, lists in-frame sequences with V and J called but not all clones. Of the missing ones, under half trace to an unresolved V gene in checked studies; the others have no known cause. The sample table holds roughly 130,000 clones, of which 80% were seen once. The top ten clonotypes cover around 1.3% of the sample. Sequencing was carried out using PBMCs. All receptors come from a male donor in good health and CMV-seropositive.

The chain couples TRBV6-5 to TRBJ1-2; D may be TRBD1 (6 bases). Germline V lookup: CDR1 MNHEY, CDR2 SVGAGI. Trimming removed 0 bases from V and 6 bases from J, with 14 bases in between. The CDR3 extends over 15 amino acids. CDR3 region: CASSYSAGAGDGYTF. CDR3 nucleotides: TGTGCCAGCAGTTACTCGGCAGGGGCAGGGGATGGCTACACCTTC.

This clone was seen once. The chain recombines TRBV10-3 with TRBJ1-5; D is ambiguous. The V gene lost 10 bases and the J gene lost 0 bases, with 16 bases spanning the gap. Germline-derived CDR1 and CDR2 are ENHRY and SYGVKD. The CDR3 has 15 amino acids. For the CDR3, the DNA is TGTGCCAGCAGGCGAACAGCTACTAGCAATCAGCCCCAGCATTTT. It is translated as CASRRTATSNQPQHF.

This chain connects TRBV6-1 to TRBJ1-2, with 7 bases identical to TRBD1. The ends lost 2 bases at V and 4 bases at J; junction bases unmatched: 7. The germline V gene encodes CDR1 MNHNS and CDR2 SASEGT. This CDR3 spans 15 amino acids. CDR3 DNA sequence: TGTGCCAGCAGTGAAAGTGGGGGACAGACCTATGGCTACACCTTC. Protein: CASSESGGQTYGYTF.

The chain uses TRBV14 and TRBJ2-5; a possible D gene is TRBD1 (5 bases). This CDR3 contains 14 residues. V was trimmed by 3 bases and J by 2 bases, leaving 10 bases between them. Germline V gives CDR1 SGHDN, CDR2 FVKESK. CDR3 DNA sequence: TGTGCCAGCAGCCAGGGGCAGGTACAAGAGACCCAGTACTTC. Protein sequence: CASSQGQVQETQYF.

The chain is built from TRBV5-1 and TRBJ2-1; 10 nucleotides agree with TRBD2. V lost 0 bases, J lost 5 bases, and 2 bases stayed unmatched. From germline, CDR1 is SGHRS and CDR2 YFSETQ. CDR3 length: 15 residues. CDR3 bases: TGCGCCAGCAGCTTGGAACTAGCGGGGAACAATGAGCAGTTCTTC. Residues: CASSLELAGNNEQFF. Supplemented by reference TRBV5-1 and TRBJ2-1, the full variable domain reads KAGVTQTPRYLIKTRGQQVTLSCSPISGHRSVSWYQQTPGQGLQFLFEYFSETQRNKGNFPGRFSGRQFSNSRSEMNVSTLELGDSALYLCASSLELAGNNEQFFGPGTRLTVL.

The chain's CDR3 is CASSPRDNQGAFF. CDR3 coding DNA: TGTGCCAGCTCACCAAGGGACAACCAGGGGGCTTTCTTT. The chain has TRBV18 and TRBJ1-1; D perhaps matches TRBD1 (6 bases). The V end was cut by 2 bases, the J end by 11 bases, with 15 bases between. Germline assignment: CDR1 KGHSH and CDR2 LQKENI. This CDR3 comprises 13 residues.

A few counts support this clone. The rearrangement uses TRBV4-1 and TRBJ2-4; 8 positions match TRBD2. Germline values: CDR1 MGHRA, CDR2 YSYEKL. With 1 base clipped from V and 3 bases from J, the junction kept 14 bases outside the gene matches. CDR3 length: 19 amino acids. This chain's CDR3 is CASSQGYSGVLIGKNIQYF. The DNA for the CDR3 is TGCGCCAGCAGCCAAGGTTATAGCGGGGTGTTGATAGGCAAAAACATTCAGTACTTC.

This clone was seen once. The CDR3 nucleotides are TGTGCCAGCAGACCAACAGGGATCTACGAGCAGTACTTC. It encodes CASRPTGIYEQYF. The V call is TRBV7-2, the J call TRBJ2-7, with D tentatively TRBD1 (6 bases). V was cut by 6 bases and J by 3 bases, with 12 bases left in between. The CDR3 loop spans 13 amino acids. CDR1 and CDR2 from the germline V gene are SGHTA and FQGNSA.

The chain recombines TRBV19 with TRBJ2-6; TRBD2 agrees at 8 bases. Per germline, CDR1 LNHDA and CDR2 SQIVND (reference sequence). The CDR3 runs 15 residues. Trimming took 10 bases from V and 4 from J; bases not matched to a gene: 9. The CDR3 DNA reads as TGTGCCACTAAAGCGGGGGTGCGAGGGGCCAACGTCCTGACTTTC. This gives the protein CATKAGVRGANVLTF.

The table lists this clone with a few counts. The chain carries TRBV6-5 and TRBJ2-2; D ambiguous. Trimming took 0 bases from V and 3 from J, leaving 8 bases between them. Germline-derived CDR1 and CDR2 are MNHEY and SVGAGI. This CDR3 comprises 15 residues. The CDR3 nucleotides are TGTGCCAGCAGTTACTCTGACACTTACACCGGGGAGCTGTTTTTT. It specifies CASSYSDTYTGELFF.

The CDR3 spells CASTMTVQETQYF. The CDR3 DNA reads TGTGCCAGCACCATGACAGTCCAAGAGACCCAGTACTTC. V gene TRBV28 combines with J gene TRBJ2-5; a possible D gene is TRBD1 (5 bases). Germline CDR1 and CDR2: MDHEN and SYDVKM. The CDR3 has 13 residues. V was cut by 7 bases and J by 1 base, with 10 bases left in between.

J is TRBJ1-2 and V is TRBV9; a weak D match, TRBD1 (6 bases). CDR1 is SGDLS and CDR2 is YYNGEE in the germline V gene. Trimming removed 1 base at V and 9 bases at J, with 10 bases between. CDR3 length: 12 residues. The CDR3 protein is CASSVLQGRYTF. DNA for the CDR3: TGTGCCAGCAGCGTATTACAGGGACGCTACACCTTC.

The CDR3 sequence is CASSLATGDNYGYTF. The CDR3 nucleotides are TGCGCCAGCAGCTTGGCCACAGGAGACAACTATGGCTACACCTTC. The genes are TRBV5-1 and TRBJ1-2; D is perhaps TRBD1 (5 bases). Per germline, CDR1 SGHRS and CDR2 YFSETQ. Trimming took off 0 bases at V and 2 bases at J, with 11 bases between the two ends. CDR3 length: 15 amino acids.

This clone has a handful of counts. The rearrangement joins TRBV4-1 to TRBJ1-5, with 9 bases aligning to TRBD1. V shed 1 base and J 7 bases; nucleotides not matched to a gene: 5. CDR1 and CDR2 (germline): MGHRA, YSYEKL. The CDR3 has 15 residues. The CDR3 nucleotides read TGCGCCAGCAGCCAAGTTCTAACAGGGGGCCAGCCCCAGCATTTT. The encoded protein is CASSQVLTGGQPQHF.

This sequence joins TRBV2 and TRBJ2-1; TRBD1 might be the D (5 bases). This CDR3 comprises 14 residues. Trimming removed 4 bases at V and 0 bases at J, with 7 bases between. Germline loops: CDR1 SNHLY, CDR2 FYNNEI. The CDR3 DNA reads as TGTGCCAGCAGTGTGCAGGGCTCCTACAATGAGCAGTTCTTC. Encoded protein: CASSVQGSYNEQFF.

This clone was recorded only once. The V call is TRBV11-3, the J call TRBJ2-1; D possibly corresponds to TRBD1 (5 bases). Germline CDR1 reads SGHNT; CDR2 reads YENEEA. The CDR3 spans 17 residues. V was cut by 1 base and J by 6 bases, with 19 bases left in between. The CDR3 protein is CASSLGGAGPVRNEQFF. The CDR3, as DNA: TGTGCCAGCAGCTTAGGTGGGGCCGGACCAGTCCGCAATGAGCAGTTCTTC. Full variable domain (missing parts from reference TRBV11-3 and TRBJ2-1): EAGVVQSPRYKIIEKKQPVAFWCNPISGHNTLYWYLQNLGQGPELLIRYENEEAVDDSQLPKDRFSAERLKGVDSTLKIQPAELGDSAVYLCASSLGGAGPVRNEQFFGPGTRLTVL.

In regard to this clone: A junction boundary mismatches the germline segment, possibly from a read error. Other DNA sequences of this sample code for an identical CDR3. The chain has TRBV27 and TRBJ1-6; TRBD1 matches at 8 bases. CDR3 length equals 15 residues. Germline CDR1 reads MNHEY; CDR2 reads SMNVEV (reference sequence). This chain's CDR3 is CASTLLDRDNSPLHF. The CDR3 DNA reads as TGTGCCAGCACCCTCTTGGACAGGGATAATTCGCCCCTCCACTTT.

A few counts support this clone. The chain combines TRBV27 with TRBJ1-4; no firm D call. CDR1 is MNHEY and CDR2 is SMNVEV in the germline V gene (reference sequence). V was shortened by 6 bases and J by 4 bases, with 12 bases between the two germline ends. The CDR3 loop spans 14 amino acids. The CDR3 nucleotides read TGTGCCAGCAGCCGAGCGGCCAATAATGAAAAACTGTTTTTT. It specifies CASSRAANNEKLFF.

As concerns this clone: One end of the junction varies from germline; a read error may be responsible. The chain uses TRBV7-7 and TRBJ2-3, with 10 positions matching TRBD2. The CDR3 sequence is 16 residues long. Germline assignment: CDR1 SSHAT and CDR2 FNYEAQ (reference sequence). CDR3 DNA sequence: TGTGCTAGCAGCTTAGGTAGCGGGGGGCTCACAGATACGCAGTATTTT. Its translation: CASSLGSGGLTDTQYF.

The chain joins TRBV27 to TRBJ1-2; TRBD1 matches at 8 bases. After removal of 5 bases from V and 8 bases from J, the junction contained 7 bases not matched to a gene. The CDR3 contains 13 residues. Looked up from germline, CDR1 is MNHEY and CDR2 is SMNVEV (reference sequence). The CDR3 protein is CASSTRQGSGYTF. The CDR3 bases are TGTGCCAGCAGTACCAGACAGGGGTCCGGCTACACCTTC.

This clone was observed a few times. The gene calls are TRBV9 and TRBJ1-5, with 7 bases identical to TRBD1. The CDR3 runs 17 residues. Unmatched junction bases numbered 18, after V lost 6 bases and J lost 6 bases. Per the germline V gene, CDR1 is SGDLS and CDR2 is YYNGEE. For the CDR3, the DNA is TGTGCCAGCACCAACCCTTTAAAAGGGGGCGCGAGTCAGCCCCAGCATTTT. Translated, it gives CASTNPLKGGASQPQHF.

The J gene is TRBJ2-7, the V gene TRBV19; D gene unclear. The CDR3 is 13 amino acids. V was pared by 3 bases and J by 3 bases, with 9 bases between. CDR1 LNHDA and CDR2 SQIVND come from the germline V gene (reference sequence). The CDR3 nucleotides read TGTGCCAGTAGTATCACCGGAGTCTACGAGCAGTACTTC. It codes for CASSITGVYEQYF.

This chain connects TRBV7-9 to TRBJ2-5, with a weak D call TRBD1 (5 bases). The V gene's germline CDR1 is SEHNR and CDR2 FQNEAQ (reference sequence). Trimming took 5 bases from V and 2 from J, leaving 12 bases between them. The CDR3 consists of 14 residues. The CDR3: CASSAPTDQETQYF. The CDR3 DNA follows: TGTGCCAGCAGCGCCCCGACAGATCAAGAGACCCAGTACTTC.

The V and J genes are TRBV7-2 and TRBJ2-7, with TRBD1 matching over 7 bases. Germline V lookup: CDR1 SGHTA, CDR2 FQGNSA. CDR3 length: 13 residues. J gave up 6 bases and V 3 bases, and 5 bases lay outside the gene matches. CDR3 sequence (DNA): TGTGCCAGCAGCTTCCGAGACAGGGTCGAGCAGTACTTC. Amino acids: CASSFRDRVEQYF.